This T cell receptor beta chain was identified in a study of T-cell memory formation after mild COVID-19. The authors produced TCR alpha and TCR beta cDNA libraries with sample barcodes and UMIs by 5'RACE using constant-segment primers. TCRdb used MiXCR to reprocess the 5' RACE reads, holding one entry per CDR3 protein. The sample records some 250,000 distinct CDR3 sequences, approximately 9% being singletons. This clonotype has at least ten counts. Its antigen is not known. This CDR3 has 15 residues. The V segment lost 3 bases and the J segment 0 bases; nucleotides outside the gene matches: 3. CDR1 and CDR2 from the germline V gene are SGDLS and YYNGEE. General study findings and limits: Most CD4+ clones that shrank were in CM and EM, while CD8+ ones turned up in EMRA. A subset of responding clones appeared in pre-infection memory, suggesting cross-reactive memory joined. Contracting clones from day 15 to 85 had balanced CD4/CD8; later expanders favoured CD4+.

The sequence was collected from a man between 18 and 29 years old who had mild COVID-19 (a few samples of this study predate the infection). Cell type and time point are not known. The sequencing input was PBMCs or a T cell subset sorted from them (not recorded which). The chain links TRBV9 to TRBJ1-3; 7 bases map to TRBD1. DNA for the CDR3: TGTGCCAGCAGCGGGGGACAGTTCTCTGGAAACACCATATATTTT. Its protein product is CASSGGQFSGNTIYF. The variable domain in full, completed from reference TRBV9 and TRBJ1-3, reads DSGVTQTPKHLITATGQRVTLRCSPRSGDLSVYWYQQSLDQGLQFLIQYYNGEERAKGNILERFSAQQFPDLHSELNLSSLELGDSALYFCASSGGQFSGNTIYFGEGSWLTVV.